Reported below is one T cell receptor beta chain. Produced via immunoSEQ multiplex PCR; TCRdb's table is partial and in-frame only. The profile covers 65,000 to 95,000 clones, with 80% to 90% appearing a single time and roughly a fifth taken by the ten largest. The CDR3 sequence is 13 residues long. Trimming stripped 7 bases from V and 1 base from J, with 11 bases between. From germline, CDR1 is SNHLY and CDR2 FYNNEI. The data stem from a study of control samples from healthy donors and cancer patients. The sequence was collected from a man between 50 and 59 years old in good health. V is TRBV2 and J is TRBJ2-7; D is possibly TRBD1 or TRBD2 (6 bases each). The sequencing input was blood. CDR3 residues: CASNGGASYEQYV. The CDR3 bases are TGTGCCAGCAACGGGGGCGCTTCCTACGAGCAGTACGTC.